This T cell receptor (beta chain) was obtained from a study of T cells in Graves' hyperthyroidism and ophthalmopathy. Background on the study: Sampling of peripheral blood happened at initial diagnosis, prior to any treatment.

Germline V gene data show CDR1 as SGHTS and CDR2 as YDEGEE. V lost 4 bases, J lost 8 bases, and 12 bases lay in between. The CDR3 loop spans 12 amino acids. Uncontrolled infection, other autoimmune disease, pregnancy or lactation barred patients from enrollment. Amplification targeted TCR beta CDR3 regions from RNA transcripts. With the HTBI primer set, the TCR CDR3 went through a first round of RT-PCR. TCRdb re-derived calls from the multiplex PCR reads in MiXCR, one entry per CDR3 protein. The sample consists of 380,000 or so distinct CDR3 sequences, roughly 14% of them appearing once. This clonotype turned up a few times.

This clonotype was sampled from a man younger than 40 with Graves' hyperthyroidism that later progressed to Graves' ophthalmopathy. The gene calls are TRBV5-8 and TRBJ1-2; D ambiguous. Sequencing was carried out using blood. CDR3 coding DNA: TGTGCCAGCAGCCCCCGTGGTGTGGGCTACACCTTC. Protein: CASSPRGVGYTF.